The rows below give T cell receptor beta chains drawn from one sample of a study of blood T cell repertoires in COVID-19. TCRdb's table, derived via immunoSEQ multiplex PCR, lists solely in-frame clones and lacks some. The profile shows roughly 250,000 clones, around 90% of them singletons. Input material: peripheral blood. These receptors were taken from a man aged 25 to 40 with COVID-19, enrolled during active disease. Each CDR3 is given with its conserved first and last residue. The D gene is left open where the match is weak. Expanded clones are given a class, and other clones once, few, many or no size at all.

-	TRBV15	13	TRBJ1-2	-	CATSRREFTGYTF	TGTGCCACCAGCAGACGGGAATTTACGGGCTACACCTTC
-	TRBV28	16	TRBJ1-5	TRBD1	CASSSWTGGANQPQHF	TGTGCCAGCAGTTCTTGGACAGGGGGGGCCAATCAGCCCCAGCATTTT
-	TRBV27	13	TRBJ2-3	TRBD1	CASSPTGVYTQYF	TGTGCCAGCAGTCCAACAGGGGTATATACGCAGTATTTT
-	TRBV6-1	16	TRBJ1-5	-	CASSDRARGSNQPQHF	TGTGCCAGCAGTGATAGAGCCCGGGGAAGCAATCAGCCCCAGCATTTT
-	TRBV4-1	15	TRBJ2-1	-	CASSQENSIYNEQFF	TGCGCCAGCAGCCAAGAAAACTCGATCTACAATGAGCAGTTCTTC
-	TRBV6-1	17	TRBJ1-5	TRBD1	CASSETQGQGSNQPQHF	TGTGCCAGCAGTGAAACTCAGGGACAGGGTAGCAATCAGCCCCAGCATTTT
-	TRBV19	14	TRBJ1-1	TRBD1	CASRRLTGGTEAFF	TGTGCCAGTAGGCGATTAACAGGGGGCACTGAAGCTTTCTTT
-	TRBV14	15	TRBJ1-3	TRBD1	CASSRQGVTGNTIYF	TGTGCCAGCAGCCGACAGGGGGTAACTGGAAACACCATATATTTT
-	TRBV3-1/TRBV3-2	19	TRBJ2-1	TRBD2	CASAPSGLAGGLPYNEQFF	TGTGCCAGCGCTCCTTCGGGACTAGCGGGGGGGCTCCCCTACAATGAGCAGTTCTTC
-	TRBV28	16	TRBJ2-7	-	CASSSPWGESSYEQYF	TGTGCCAGCAGTTCCCCGTGGGGGGAGAGCTCCTACGAGCAGTACTTC
-	TRBV29-1	14	TRBJ1-1	TRBD1	CSVDTQGWNTEAFF	TGCAGCGTTGATACACAGGGGTGGAACACTGAAGCTTTCTTT
-	TRBV18	16	TRBJ1-6	-	CASSPGGVGNNSPLHF	TGTGCCAGCTCACCGGGGGGAGTCGGGAATAATTCACCCCTCCACTTT
once	TRBV19	13	TRBJ1-2	-	CASSSTADYGYTF	TGTGCCAGTAGTAGTACAGCAGACTATGGCTACACCTTC
-	TRBV19	15	TRBJ1-6	-	CASRGEYSYNSPLHF	TGTGCCAGCCGTGGAGAATACTCCTATAATTCACCCCTCCACTTT
-	TRBV5-4	18	TRBJ1-1	TRBD1	CASSLGAQGANFPGGAFF	TGTGCCAGCAGCTTGGGGGCACAGGGGGCGAATTTTCCAGGCGGGGCTTTCTTT
-	TRBV7-3	15	TRBJ2-1	-	CASSLSGSAYNEQFF	TGTGCCAGCAGCTTAAGCGGCTCGGCCTACAATGAGCAGTTCTTC
-	TRBV29-1	14	TRBJ1-2	TRBD1	CSVTGQASDYGYTF	TGCAGCGTGACTGGACAGGCTTCCGACTATGGCTACACCTTC
-	TRBV6-5	12	TRBJ1-1	-	CASSRTVTEAFF	TGTGCCAGCAGCCGGACAGTCACTGAAGCTTTCTTT
once	TRBV10-3	17	TRBJ1-4	TRBD1	CAISESTGARGNEKLFF	TGTGCCATCAGTGAGTCTACAGGGGCGAGGGGTAATGAAAAACTGTTTTTT
-	TRBV18	11	TRBJ1-1	-	CASSPTSEAFF	TGTGCCAGCTCACCGACAAGTGAAGCTTTCTTT
-	TRBV29-1	14	TRBJ1-5	-	CSVEVTGSNQPQHF	TGCAGCGTTGAAGTCACAGGTAGCAATCAGCCCCAGCATTTT
-	TRBV19	18	TRBJ2-5	-	CASSIGAGKGSDVETQYF	TGTGCCAGTAGTATAGGAGCCGGGAAGGGATCAGATGTGGAGACCCAGTACTTC
once	TRBV10-3	14	TRBJ2-7	TRBD1	CAISGTGGSYEQYF	TGTGCCATCAGCGGGACAGGGGGCTCCTACGAGCAGTACTTC
-	TRBV19	13	TRBJ2-7	-	CASSIGGSYEQYF	TGTGCCAGTAGTATAGGAGGCTCCTACGAGCAGTACTTC
-	TRBV5-1	14	TRBJ1-3	-	CASTLGHSGNTIYF	TGCGCCAGCACCCTGGGACACTCTGGAAACACCATATATTTT
-	TRBV6-1	15	TRBJ2-7	-	CASSESDPGSYEQYF	TGTGCCAGCAGTGAATCGGATCCCGGGTCCTACGAGCAGTACTTC
-	TRBV2	13	TRBJ2-7	-	CASSEEVTSEQYF	TGTGCCAGCAGTGAAGAAGTAACCAGCGAGCAGTACTTC
-	TRBV3-1/TRBV3-2	15	TRBJ1-6	TRBD1	CASSLRTGGFSPLHF	TGTGCCAGCAGCTTAAGGACAGGGGGCTTTTCACCCCTCCACTTT
-	TRBV19	15	TRBJ1-6	TRBD1	CASSLWTGADSPLHF	TGTGCCAGTAGTCTTTGGACAGGGGCGGATTCACCCCTCCACTTT